A selection of T cell receptor beta chains follows, all from one sample in a study of T cell responses to AZD1222 COVID-19 vaccine. Only in-frame clones appear in the TCRdb table, and some are missing; sequencing was by immunoSEQ multiplex PCR. Here the sample spans over 95,000 clones, about 92% being singletons. The sample consisted of peripheral blood, taken on day 0 of AZD1222 vaccination. These receptors were collected from an adult in good health. Each CDR3 is given with its conserved first and last residue. A D gene is named only where the DNA matches it firmly. Only part of the rows carry a size: once, few, many, or a class if the clone is expanded.

D gene	V gene	J gene	clone size	CDR3 protein	CDR3 DNA
.	TRBV19	TRBJ1-1	.	CASRPLGAEAFF	TGTGCCAGTAGACCTCTGGGCGCTGAAGCTTTCTTT
.	TRBV5-1	TRBJ2-5	.	CASSSPSRGSQETQYF	TGCGCCAGCAGCTCCCCGTCCAGAGGATCCCAAGAGACCCAGTACTTC
TRBD2	TRBV7-6	TRBJ2-3	.	CASSSSPFRLAGGHFTDTQYF	TGTGCCAGCAGCTCATCCCCGTTTAGACTAGCGGGAGGGCATTTCACAGATACGCAGTATTTT
.	TRBV28	TRBJ1-1	.	CASTGGGGWTEAFF	TGTGCCAGCACCGGCGGAGGGGGGTGGACTGAAGCTTTCTTT
.	TRBV10-3	TRBJ1-5	once	CAISDHRSSNQPQHF	TGTGCCATCAGTGACCACAGGTCTAGCAATCAGCCCCAGCATTTT
.	TRBV7-2	TRBJ1-2	.	CASSPGGSRGYGYTF	TGTGCCAGCAGCCCTGGAGGCTCTCGCGGCTATGGCTACACCTTC
.	TRBV2	TRBJ1-5	.	CASRPTGPDQPQHF	TGTGCCAGCAGGCCTACAGGGCCGGATCAGCCCCAGCATTTT
.	TRBV3-1/TRBV3-2	TRBJ1-5	.	CASSQDAVRNQPQHF	TGTGCCAGCAGCCAAGATGCCGTACGTAATCAGCCCCAGCATTTT
.	TRBV2	TRBJ2-7	.	CASSEGPVGEQYF	TGTGCCAGCAGTGAAGGTCCTGTGGGCGAGCAGTACTTC
.	TRBV6-2/TRBV6-3	TRBJ1-1	.	CASSRMVGRNTEAFF	TGTGCCAGCAGTCGAATGGTGGGGAGGAACACTGAAGCTTTCTTT
.	TRBV11-2	TRBJ1-1	.	CASSSMLDGTEAFF	TGTGCCAGCAGCTCGATGTTAGACGGCACTGAAGCTTTCTTT
.	TRBV5-5	TRBJ2-5	.	CASSLRADGGKETQYF	TGTGCCAGCAGCTTGCGGGCTGACGGGGGTAAAGAGACCCAGTACTTC
TRBD1	TRBV19	TRBJ1-6	.	CASSRTGDIGSPLHF	TGTGCCAGTAGTAGGACAGGCGATATTGGATCACCCCTCCACTTT
.	TRBV7-8	TRBJ2-7	.	CASSLQAYEQYF	TGTGCCAGCAGCTTACAAGCCTACGAGCAGTACTTC
.	TRBV30	TRBJ1-6	.	CAWHAGHRNSPLHF	TGTGCCTGGCACGCGGGACACCGGAATTCACCCCTCCACTTT
TRBD1	TRBV27	TRBJ1-5	.	CASAGGQDNQPQHF	TGTGCCAGCGCAGGGGGACAGGACAATCAGCCCCAGCATTTT
TRBD1	TRBV28	TRBJ1-2	.	CASSSRTGAYGYTF	TGTGCCAGCAGTTCCCGGACAGGGGCCTATGGCTACACCTTC
.	TRBV28	TRBJ2-1	.	CAADRGNEQFF	TGTGCCGCCGACCGGGGGAATGAGCAGTTCTTC
.	TRBV11-1	TRBJ2-5	.	CASSLAEGRGETQYF	TGTGCCAGCAGCTTAGCGGAGGGGCGTGGAGAGACCCAGTACTTC
.	TRBV10-1	TRBJ1-4	.	CASSNRPLLNEKLFF	TGCGCCAGCTCCAACCGTCCACTTTTAAATGAAAAACTGTTTTTT
TRBD1	TRBV28	TRBJ1-5	.	CASFQGGGQGWFQPQHF	TGTGCCAGCTTCCAAGGGGGGGGACAGGGCTGGTTTCAGCCCCAGCATTTT
.	TRBV18	TRBJ2-5	.	CASSPRGNQETQYF	TGTGCCAGCTCACCACGGGGGAACCAAGAGACCCAGTACTTC
TRBD2	TRBV7-8	TRBJ2-3	.	CASSPRTSGRADNTQYF	TGTGCCAGCAGCCCCCGGACTAGCGGGAGGGCCGATAATACGCAGTATTTT
.	TRBV12-3/TRBV12-4	TRBJ1-1	.	CASSLRRTAAFF	TGTGCCAGCAGTTTAAGGCGCACGGCGGCTTTCTTT
.	TRBV7-2	TRBJ2-2	.	CASSAQGSGELFF	TGTGCCAGCTCCGCTCAGGGGTCCGGGGAGCTGTTTTTT
.	TRBV11-1	TRBJ2-1	.	CASSLALFRGVEQFF	TGTGCCAGCAGCTTAGCGCTGTTCCGCGGGGTTGAGCAGTTCTTC
TRBD2	TRBV14	TRBJ2-5	.	CASSQDEGGPTKETQYF	TGTGCCAGCAGCCAAGATGAGGGAGGGCCTACCAAAGAGACCCAGTACTTC
.	TRBV6-2/TRBV6-3	TRBJ1-2	.	CASSYSLGQNYGYTF	TGTGCCAGCAGTTACTCCTTAGGACAGAACTATGGCTACACCTTC
TRBD1	TRBV28	TRBJ1-4	.	CASSWGAGRGTVF	TGTGCCAGCAGTTGGGGGGCGGGCAGGGGGACTGTTTTT
TRBD2	TRBV18	TRBJ2-1	.	CASSRRLAGASYNEQFF	TGTGCCAGCTCACGACGACTAGCGGGGGCTTCCTACAATGAGCAGTTCTTC
.	TRBV18	TRBJ1-1	.	CASSPSGNTEAFF	TGTGCCAGCTCACCATCGGGAAACACTGAAGCTTTCTTT
.	TRBV6-5	TRBJ1-1	once	CASNDGTTEAFF	TGTGCCAGTAACGACGGGACCACTGAAGCTTTCTTT
.	TRBV3-1/TRBV3-2	TRBJ2-7	.	CASSQTSLYEQYF	TGTGCCAGCAGCCAGACTTCTCTCTACGAGCAGTACTTC
.	TRBV10-2	TRBJ1-5	.	CASSERGARGNQPQHF	TGCGCCAGCAGTGAGAGGGGGGCGAGAGGCAATCAGCCCCAGCATTTT
.	TRBV5-1	TRBJ2-2	.	CASSATPRTGTGELFF	TGCGCCAGCAGCGCAACCCCTCGTACGGGTACCGGGGAGCTGTTTTTT
TRBD2	TRBV7-2	TRBJ2-2	once	CASSLVVGGLAGVVGELFF	TGTGCCAGCAGCTTAGTGGTGGGGGGACTAGCGGGAGTTGTCGGGGAGCTGTTTTTT
.	TRBV3-1/TRBV3-2	TRBJ2-2	.	CASSPPAGTGELFF	TGTGCCAGCAGCCCACCCGCCGGAACCGGGGAGCTGTTTTTT
.	TRBV7-9	TRBJ2-2	.	CASSRGVAVNTGELFF	TGTGCCAGCAGCCGGGGAGTAGCGGTGAACACCGGGGAGCTGTTTTTT
TRBD1	TRBV3-1/TRBV3-2	TRBJ1-1	once	CASSQGWLQGQVRGGNTEAFF	TGTGCCAGCAGCCAAGGGTGGCTCCAAGGACAGGTTAGGGGTGGGAACACTGAAGCTTTCTTT
TRBD2	TRBV14	TRBJ2-7	.	CASPLAGGLFYEQYF	TGTGCCAGCCCCCTAGCGGGGGGGCTCTTCTACGAGCAGTACTTC
TRBD2	TRBV6-4	TRBJ2-5	.	CASSEAGGPYQETQYF	TGTGCCAGCAGTGAGGCGGGGGGACCGTACCAAGAGACCCAGTACTTC
TRBD1	TRBV19	TRBJ2-6	.	CASSIKGQAYSGANVLTF	TGTGCCAGTAGTATAAAGGGACAGGCCTACTCTGGGGCCAACGTCCTGACTTTC
TRBD1	TRBV2	TRBJ1-3	.	CASSADRVSGNTIYF	TGTGCCAGCAGTGCGGACAGGGTTTCTGGAAACACCATATATTTT
.	TRBV7-2	TRBJ1-5	.	CASSLWGAGNQPQHF	TGTGCCAGCAGCTTATGGGGTGCGGGCAATCAGCCCCAGCATTTT
TRBD1	TRBV27	TRBJ2-3	.	CASKGTVPFSAEYF	TGTGCCAGCAAGGGGACAGTTCCTTTCAGTGCGGAGTATTTT
.	TRBV29-1	TRBJ2-1	few	CSVESGLRSKFF	TGCAGCGTTGAATCTGGTCTGAGGAGCAAGTTCTTC
TRBD1	TRBV9	TRBJ2-7	.	CASSVEGQGGEQYF	TGTGCCAGCAGCGTAGAGGGACAGGGTGGCGAGCAGTACTTC
.	TRBV7-9	TRBJ1-6	.	CASSEPRSRESPLHF	TGTGCCAGCAGCGAGCCTCGGAGCCGGGAGTCACCCCTCCACTTT
TRBD1	TRBV5-4	TRBJ1-3	once	CASSRDSLPGNTIYF	TGTGCCAGCAGTCGGGACAGCTTGCCTGGAAACACCATATATTTT
.	TRBV20-1	TRBJ2-1	.	CSASISESSYNEQFF	TGCAGTGCTAGTATCAGCGAGAGCTCCTACAATGAGCAGTTCTTC
TRBD1	TRBV30	TRBJ1-4	few	CAWSPTGLLGEKLFF	TGTGCCTGGAGCCCGACAGGGTTGCTGGGCGAAAAACTGTTTTTT
.	TRBV6-1	TRBJ2-7	.	CASSEDGGGSYEQYF	TGTGCCAGCAGTGAAGACGGAGGGGGCTCCTACGAGCAGTACTTC
.	TRBV5-3	TRBJ2-1	.	CARSLVIRGGSYNEQFF	TGTGCCAGAAGCTTAGTTATAAGGGGGGGTTCCTACAATGAGCAGTTCTTC
.	TRBV28	TRBJ2-7	.	CASSGQGGYEQYF	TGTGCCAGCAGTGGACAGGGAGGGTACGAGCAGTACTTC
.	TRBV18	TRBJ1-2	.	CASSPDGGRGYTF	TGTGCCAGCTCACCAGACGGGGGGCGCGGCTACACCTTC
.	TRBV7-9	TRBJ2-2	.	CASSTVLPPGTGELFF	TGTGCCAGCAGCACCGTTTTGCCCCCAGGGACCGGGGAGCTGTTTTTT
.	TRBV6-5	TRBJ1-4	.	CASSLDRRSEKLFF	TGTGCCAGCAGCCTCGACAGGAGGAGTGAAAAACTGTTTTTT
.	TRBV5-1	TRBJ1-5	.	CASSLGGRGSNQPQHF	TGCGCCAGCAGCTTGGGTGGCAGGGGAAGCAATCAGCCCCAGCATTTT
.	TRBV29-1	TRBJ2-1	.	CSVEIVGEAEQFF	TGCAGCGTTGAGATAGTTGGGGAGGCTGAGCAGTTCTTC
TRBD1	TRBV4-1	TRBJ2-2	once	CASSSGQGVFTGELFF	TGCGCCAGCAGCTCGGGACAGGGGGTTTTCACCGGGGAGCTGTTTTTT